This T cell receptor beta chain was captured in a study of blood T cell repertoires in COVID-19. Study summary: The United States, Italy and Spain provided the acute and convalescent COVID-19 samples. T cells, B-cell-depleted T cells, or PBMCs provided the cDNA or gDNA that served as material.

How the authors handled the data: Scientists estimated how many nucleated cells there were by amplifying reference gene primers. The repertoire was sequenced with immunoSEQ multiplex PCR; TCRdb's copy has only in-frame clones and lacks some. That table gives V, J and clone size, and the DNA gave D and trimming. The sample records around 95,000 clones, approximately 86% being singletons. Looked up from germline, CDR1 is LGHDT and CDR2 is YNNKEL (reference sequence). Trimming took 3 bases from V and 2 from J; bases not matched to a gene: 4. This CDR3 is built from 16 residues. Specimen: peripheral blood. The clonotype originates from a man between 45 and 60 years old with active or convalescent COVID-19. This chain connects TRBV3-1 (or the pseudogene TRBV3-2) to TRBJ1-1, with 12 positions matching TRBD1. This CDR3 reads CASSQAGTGGNTEAFF. The CDR3 DNA is TGTGCCAGCAGCCAGGCCGGGACAGGGGGCAACACTGAAGCTTTCTTT.